The T cell receptor beta chain described here comes from a study of regulatory T cells in long-lasting Graves disease. Background on the study: Less than 3 months of antithyroid drugs had been taken by newly diagnosed Graves' patients.

This clonotype appeared many times. J was trimmed by 7 bases and V by 7 bases; bases with no gene match: 16. Per the germline V gene, CDR1 is SGHAT and CDR2 is FQNNGV. CDR3 length equals 18 residues. Described time point: newly diagnosed GD, antithyroid drugs for less than 3 months. From RNA extracted from PBMCs, the TCR library was made. Diagnoses of Graves' disease were made by American Thyroid Association guidelines. Relying on iRepertoire HTBI primers and Arm-PCR of CDR3 regions, the team built TCR beta libraries. In TCRdb, the multiplex PCR reads were re-called with MiXCR into one record per CDR3 protein. The repertoire holds more than 300,000 distinct CDR3 sequences, about a sixth seen once, with roughly 21% in the top ten. The same data also contributed to another study, on T cells in Graves' hyperthyroidism and ophthalmopathy.

The sequence was obtained from a woman aged 18-29 years with Graves disease. This chain uses TRBV11-2 with TRBJ2-2; TRBD2 aligns across 12 bases. Sequenced here: peripheral blood mononuclear cells (PBMCs), sampled at new diagnosis, from a patient treated with antithyroid drugs. The CDR3 region is CASTRNPGTSGSGGELFF. In DNA, the CDR3 is TGTGCCAGCACCCGAAACCCCGGGACTAGCGGGTCCGGCGGGGAGCTGTTTTTT.